This entry lists 16 T cell receptor beta chains sequenced from one sample in a study of CD8 T cells in Susac syndrome. Random hexamers were used to reverse transcribe the RNA input (about 0.5 to 1 ug). MiXCR, run by TCRdb on the immunoSEQ multiplex PCR reads, gives a single entry per CDR3 protein. This sample yields approximately 120,000 distinct CDR3 sequences, of which around 90% are seen a single time; 0.12% belongs to the top ten. The sequenced sample was CD8+ T cells from PBMCs. These receptors came from a human donor in good health.

This chain uses TRBV20-1 with TRBJ1-1; D possibly corresponds to TRBD1 (5 bases). Germline CDR1 and CDR2: DFQATT and SNEGSKA (reference sequence). V was clipped by 7 bases and J by 1 base, with 10 bases between them. The CDR3 is made up of 12 amino acids. The CDR3, as DNA: TGCAGTGTCCTGGGGGAGAACACTGAAGCTTTCTTT. Encoded protein: CSVLGENTEAFF.

Only one count was recorded for this clonotype. J is TRBJ2-1 and V is TRBV4-2; 8 bases line up with TRBD1. The germline CDR1 and CDR2 sequences are LGHNA and YNFKEQ. This CDR3 is built from 16 residues. Unmatched junction bases numbered 8, after V lost 4 bases and J lost 3 bases. The chain's CDR3 is CASSPQRQGLYNEQFF. The CDR3 DNA reads TGTGCCAGCAGCCCCCAGCGACAGGGGCTCTACAATGAGCAGTTCTTC.

The rearrangement uses TRBV20-1 and TRBJ2-4; D not certain. Trimming took 4 bases from V and 6 from J, leaving 16 bases between them. Germline values: CDR1 DFQATT, CDR2 SNEGSKA (reference sequence). CDR3 length: 14 residues. CDR3 amino acids: CSAKDAEWGNIQYF. The CDR3, as DNA: TGCAGTGCTAAAGATGCGGAGTGGGGAAACATTCAGTACTTC.

The chain links TRBV4-3 to TRBJ2-2; the match to TRBD2 covers 14 bases. The V gene end was trimmed by 3 bases and the J gene end by 10 bases; junction bases not matched to a gene: 7. Germline assignment: CDR1 LGHNA and CDR2 YSLEER. The CDR3 totals 16 residues. The CDR3 loop reads CASSQNPGLAGEELFF. The CDR3 DNA sequence: TGCGCCAGCAGCCAGAACCCGGGACTAGCGGGGGAGGAGCTGTTTTTT.

The chain links TRBV4-3 to TRBJ2-1; TRBD2 agrees at 14 bases. This CDR3 contains 15 residues. V trimming: 3 bases; J trimming: 7 bases; junction bases outside the gene matches: 2. The germline V gene has CDR1 LGHNA and CDR2 YSLEER. The CDR3 DNA is TGCGCCAGCAGCCAGGGACTAGCGGGGGCTAATGAGCAGTTCTTC. It is translated as CASSQGLAGANEQFF.

This chain joins TRBV11-2 and TRBJ2-2; no reliable D call. The ends were cut back, 7 bases at V and 8 bases at J, with 8 bases in the middle. The CDR3 length is 11 residues. The germline V gene has CDR1 SGHAT and CDR2 FQNNGV. The CDR3 DNA reads TGTGCCAGCACCAGTGGTGGGGAGCTGTTTTTT. It is translated as CASTSGGELFF.

The V and J genes are TRBV6-1 and TRBJ2-7, with D perhaps being TRBD1 or TRBD2 (5 bases each). Trimming cost V 7 bases and J 5 bases, with 9 bases left between them. This CDR3 has 11 residues. Germline V gene sequence: CDR1 MNHNS, CDR2 SASEGT. The CDR3 sequence is CASTEGNEQYF. The CDR3 DNA follows: TGTGCCAGCACCGAGGGGAACGAGCAGTACTTC.

The V call is TRBV20-1, the J call TRBJ1-2, with D possibly TRBD1 on 6 matching bases. The germline V gene has CDR1 DFQATT and CDR2 SNEGSKA (reference sequence). This CDR3 comprises 16 residues. V dropped 3 bases and J dropped 2 bases, with 19 bases sitting between them. For the CDR3, the DNA is TGCAGTGCTAGCATAGGTGGGGCAGGGACAAACTATGGCTACACCTTC. As protein: CSASIGGAGTNYGYTF.

The chain combines TRBV5-6 with TRBJ2-2; 8 positions agree with TRBD1. Looked up from germline, CDR1 is SGHDT and CDR2 is YYEEEE. This CDR3 has 15 amino acids. V dropped 1 base and J dropped 8; count of bases not matched to a gene: 7. CDR3 nucleotides: TGTGCCAGCAGCTTGTGGCAGGGGGCCTTAGGGGAGCTGTTTTTT. Amino acids: CASSLWQGALGELFF.

V and J are TRBV12-3 or TRBV12-4 and TRBJ2-5, with D tentatively TRBD2 (5 bases). Trimming removed 4 bases from V and 7 bases from J, with 16 bases in between. This CDR3 has 14 amino acids. The CDR3 region has the DNA TGTGCCAGCAGTTCCTCGGGCCGCGGAGGGACCCAGTACTTC. Translating gives CASSSSGRGGTQYF.

The V and J genes are TRBV5-1 and TRBJ2-3, with 7 bases lining up with TRBD2. The junction had 7 bases not matched to a gene; V was cut back by 4 bases and J by 8 bases. CDR1 and CDR2 from the germline V gene are SGHRS and YFSETQ. The CDR3 extends over 13 amino acids. The CDR3: CASSPDSGGTQYF. In DNA, the CDR3 is TGCGCCAGCAGCCCCGACTCGGGGGGTACGCAGTATTTT.

This sequence joins TRBV20-1 and TRBJ2-5, with 9 nucleotides matching TRBD2. V lost 6 bases, J lost 5 bases, and 10 bases stayed unmatched. CDR3 length equals 14 residues. The germline CDR1 and CDR2 sequences are DFQATT and SNEGSKA (reference sequence). The CDR3 loop is CSATSGTSLETQYF. The CDR3 nucleotides are TGCAGTGCCACCTCCGGGACTAGCCTGGAGACCCAGTACTTC.

This clonotype came up a few times. The rearrangement uses TRBV7-9 and TRBJ2-7; the match to TRBD1 covers 7 bases. Germline V lookup: CDR1 SEHNR, CDR2 FQNEAQ (reference sequence). The CDR3 runs 13 residues. J lost 3 bases, V lost 5 bases, and 4 bases had no gene match. For the CDR3, the DNA is TGTGCCAGCAGCCGGGGACAGAACTACGAGCAGTACTTC. The encoded protein is CASSRGQNYEQYF.

The V call is TRBV7-8, the J call TRBJ2-3, with D perhaps TRBD2 (6 bases). The V end lost 8 bases, the J end lost 0 bases, and 12 bases lay between the germline ends. The CDR3 totals 14 residues. Germline CDR1 SGHVS, CDR2 FQNEAQ. The CDR3 DNA reads as TGTGCCAGCGGCCGGCTAGCGAGCACAGATACGCAGTATTTT. Residues: CASGRLASTDTQYF.

The chain employs TRBV20-1 and TRBJ2-3, with 9 bases matching TRBD2. Per the germline V gene, CDR1 is DFQATT and CDR2 is SNEGSKA (reference sequence). The junction had 5 bases not matched to a gene; V was cut back by 3 bases and J by 1 base. CDR3 length: 15 residues. The CDR3 region is CSARGGGVGTDTQYF. CDR3 in DNA: TGCAGTGCTAGGGGCGGGGGGGTTGGCACAGATACGCAGTATTTT.

Note on this clonotype: This CDR3 is missing its conserved last phenylalanine or tryptophan, likely due to a read error. This chain uses TRBV6-6 with TRBJ1-2; D call uncertain. Trimming took off 0 bases at V and 4 bases at J, with 12 bases between the two ends. The CDR3 is 15 amino acids. The germline gives CDR1 MNHNY, CDR2 SVGAGI (reference sequence). CDR3 region: CASSYSMAGSYGYTV. CDR3 nucleotide sequence: TGTGCCAGCAGTTACTCGATGGCGGGGTCCTATGGCTACACCGTC.